This passage covers 6 T cell receptor beta chains from one sample sequenced in a study of T-cell memory formation after mild COVID-19. TCRdb reprocessed the 5' RACE reads with MiXCR, giving one entry per CDR3 protein. The data show 250,000 to 350,000 distinct CDR3 sequences, less than 20% seen once. Sequenced: PBMCs or a T cell subset sorted from them (not recorded which). These receptors were obtained from a man in his late teens or twenties who had mild COVID-19 (a few samples of this study predate the infection). Cell type and time point are not known.

The rearrangement uses TRBV4-1 and TRBJ2-7; D not certain. Trimming took 4 bases from V and 5 from J, leaving 15 bases between them. The length of the CDR3 is 14 residues. Per the germline V gene, CDR1 is MGHRA and CDR2 is YSYEKL. The DNA for the CDR3 is TGCGCCAGCAGCCTAACCCCGGGCGCCGACGAGCAGTACTTC. Translating it yields CASSLTPGADEQYF.

This clonotype was recorded a few times. The chain uses TRBV7-9 and TRBJ2-7; possibly TRBD2 for D (6 bases). This CDR3 comprises 14 residues. Per the germline V gene, CDR1 is SEHNR and CDR2 is FQNEAQ (reference sequence). V was pared by 2 bases and J by 0 bases, with 8 bases between. CDR3 protein: CASSLSGSSYEQYF. Here the CDR3 DNA reads TGTGCCAGCAGCTTATCCGGGAGCTCCTACGAGCAGTACTTC.

This clonotype was detected ten times or more. The V and J genes are TRBV7-9 and TRBJ2-1, with D perhaps given as TRBD1 or TRBD2 (5 bases each). The V and J ends lost 1 base and 5 bases respectively, with 12 bases between them. The CDR3 runs 15 residues. Per the germline V gene, CDR1 is SEHNR and CDR2 is FQNEAQ (reference sequence). The CDR3 region is CASSLVRDPDNEQFF. The CDR3 DNA is TGTGCCAGCAGCTTAGTAAGGGACCCTGACAATGAGCAGTTCTTC.

The chain couples TRBV4-1 to TRBJ2-1; possible D gene TRBD1, 6 bases. This CDR3 contains 14 residues. Germline CDR1 is MGHRA and CDR2 is YSYEKL. V was clipped by 5 bases and J by 10 bases, with 18 bases between them. CDR3 in DNA: TGCGCCAGCAGCTTTACCTACCCCGGGACAGAGCAGTTCTTC. Its protein is CASSFTYPGTEQFF.

This clonotype came up a few times. The chain combines TRBV5-6 with TRBJ2-6; the match to TRBD1 covers 11 bases. Trimming took 3 bases from V and 0 from J; bases not matched to a gene: 2. This CDR3 contains 17 residues. Germline-derived CDR1 and CDR2 are SGHDT and YYEEEE. The CDR3 sequence: CASSSGTGGSGANVLTF. CDR3 sequence (DNA): TGTGCCAGCAGCTCGGGGACAGGGGGCTCTGGGGCCAACGTCCTGACTTTC.

In its sample, this clonotype was seen a few times. The CDR3 DNA reads TGTGCCAGCAGTTTAATAGGGTCGAGCTCCTATAATTCACCCCTCCACTTT. It encodes CASSLIGSSSYNSPLHF. The rearrangement uses TRBV27 and TRBJ1-6; D ambiguous. Germline V gives CDR1 MNHEY, CDR2 SMNVEV (reference sequence). With 2 bases removed from V and 0 bases from J, the gap between germline ends came to 11 bases. CDR3 size: 17 residues.